The 27 T cell receptor beta chains reported below all come from one sample, sequenced in a study of blood T cell repertoires in COVID-19. Here immunoSEQ multiplex PCR was the method, and the copy in TCRdb shows in-frame clones only, minus some. The table lists some 190,000 clones, roughly 88% of them singletons. Specimen: peripheral blood. The source of these receptors is a man between 18 and 29 years old with active or convalescent COVID-19.

The rearrangement uses TRBV5-1 and TRBJ1-1, with D uncertain. CDR1 is SGHRS and CDR2 is YFSETQ in the germline V gene. The CDR3 runs to 14 residues. With 8 bases removed from V and 0 bases from J, the gap between germline ends came to 14 bases. For the CDR3, the DNA is TGCGCCAGTTCGAGTGGTACCATGAACACTGAAGCTTTCTTT. The encoded protein is CASSSGTMNTEAFF.

This clone was seen ten or more times. V is TRBV2 and J is TRBJ2-7; a possible D gene is TRBD1 (5 bases). This CDR3 has 13 residues. The V end was cut by 7 bases, the J end by 3 bases, with 13 bases between. The germline V gene has CDR1 SNHLY and CDR2 FYNNEI. The CDR3 region has the DNA TGTGCCAGCACCCTAAGGGGCGACTACGAGCAGTACTTC. Amino acids: CASTLRGDYEQYF.

The rearrangement joins TRBV7-2 to TRBJ2-3; the D gene is possibly TRBD2 (6 bases). Trimming left V 3 bases short and J 1 base short, with 8 bases between. Germline V gene lookup returns CDR1 SGHTA and CDR2 FQGNSA. The CDR3 spans 14 residues. CDR3 sequence reads: CASSLPSGTDTQYF. The CDR3 nucleotides are TGTGCCAGCAGCTTGCCTAGCGGCACAGATACGCAGTATTTT. Full variable domain (outside the CDR3, taken from reference TRBV7-2 and TRBJ2-3): GAGVSQSPSNKVTEKGKDVELRCDPISGHTALYWYRQSLGQGLEFLIYFQGNSAPDKSGLPSDRFSAERTGGSVSTLTIQRTQQEDSAVYLCASSLPSGTDTQYFGPGTRLTVL.

The rearrangement links TRBV6-5 to TRBJ2-7; 10 bases align to TRBD2. CDR3 length equals 13 residues. Germline lookup yields CDR1 MNHEY and CDR2 SVGAGI. V gave up 6 bases and J gave up 6 bases; unmatched junction bases: 5. CDR3 loop: CASSLSGRREQYF. CDR3 sequence (DNA): TGTGCCAGCAGCCTTAGCGGGAGGCGCGAGCAGTACTTC.

V gene TRBV27 combines with J gene TRBJ2-5; TRBD1 matches at 9 bases. CDR3 length equals 15 residues. CDR1 is MNHEY, CDR2 SMNVEV, per germline (reference sequence). V lost 5 bases to trimming and J lost 5 bases; unmatched junction nucleotides: 9. CDR3 protein: CASSLIQGAGETQYF. The DNA for the CDR3 is TGTGCCAGCAGTCTGATACAGGGGGCAGGGGAGACCCAGTACTTC.

This clone appeared a few times. This chain uses TRBV6-6 with TRBJ2-7; 9 bases align to TRBD1. Germline V gives CDR1 MNHNY, CDR2 SVGAGI (reference sequence). V lost 6 bases to trimming and J lost 5 bases; unmatched junction nucleotides: 8. The CDR3 runs 14 residues. The CDR3 is CASSSTGGVNEQYF. The CDR3 nucleotides are TGTGCCAGCAGCTCCACAGGGGGCGTGAACGAGCAGTACTTC.

This rearrangement joins TRBV7-2 to TRBJ2-7; D is unclear. Germline V lookup: CDR1 SGHTA, CDR2 FQGNSA. The CDR3 is made up of 11 amino acids. V lost 5 bases to trimming and J lost 3 bases, with 5 bases between them. The CDR3 spells CASSESYEQYF. CDR3 bases: TGTGCCAGCAGCGAGAGCTACGAGCAGTACTTC.

The chain couples TRBV5-1 to TRBJ1-4, with TRBD1 matching over 7 bases. CDR1 and CDR2 (germline): SGHRS, YFSETQ. V gave up 1 base and J gave up 8 bases; unmatched junction bases: 5. This CDR3 has 14 residues. CDR3 region: CASSLKGAEEKLFF. The CDR3 DNA reads as TGCGCCAGCAGCTTGAAGGGGGCAGAGGAAAAACTGTTTTTT.

This clone is a singleton in its sample. The genes are TRBV5-1 and TRBJ2-2, with TRBD1 as a possible D gene (6 bases). Germline assignment: CDR1 SGHRS and CDR2 YFSETQ. V dropped 4 bases and J dropped 9 bases, with 13 bases sitting between them. The CDR3 has 13 amino acids. CDR3 in amino acids: CASSPRQDRELFF. The DNA of the CDR3 is TGCGCCAGCAGCCCTCGACAGGACCGGGAGCTGTTTTTT.

The chain links TRBV25-1 to TRBJ2-6; weak D call: TRBD1 (6 bases). Germline loops: CDR1 MGHDK, CDR2 SYGVNS. Trimming took 6 bases from V and 0 from J, leaving 12 bases between them. The CDR3 runs to 16 residues. The CDR3 sequence: CASRRTDTSGANVLTF. CDR3 coding DNA: TGTGCCAGCAGAAGGACAGACACCTCTGGGGCCAACGTCCTGACTTTC.

The chain carries TRBV7-9 and TRBJ2-3, with TRBD1 matching over 12 bases. From germline, CDR1 is SEHNR and CDR2 FQNEAQ (reference sequence). J gave up 1 base and V 5 bases, and 13 bases lay outside the gene matches. The CDR3 is made up of 19 amino acids. CDR3 nucleotides: TGTGCCAGCAGCCCCGTGTCGGGACAGGGGGCAGGGGGCACAGATACGCAGTATTTT. Encoded protein: CASSPVSGQGAGGTDTQYF. Full variable domain (remainder filled in from reference TRBV7-9 and TRBJ2-3): DTGVSQNPRHKITKRGQNVTFRCDPISEHNRLYWYRQTLGQGPEFLTYFQNEAQLEKSRLLSDRFSAERPKGSFSTLEIQRTEQGDSAMYLCASSPVSGQGAGGTDTQYFGPGTRLTVL.

The chain uses TRBV12-5 and TRBJ2-7; 10 positions agree with TRBD2. CDR3 length: 17 residues. The V segment lost 1 base and the J segment 6 bases; nucleotides outside the gene matches: 12. Germline lookup yields CDR1 LGHNT and CDR2 FRNRAP. CDR3 sequence reads: CASGLAPPLAGVPEQYF. The CDR3, as DNA: TGTGCTAGTGGTTTGGCCCCCCCTCTAGCGGGAGTACCCGAGCAGTACTTC.

The CDR3 DNA follows: TGCGCCAGCAGCTTGGCCGGGTTGCGCACTGAAGCTTTCTTT. Encoded protein: CASSLAGLRTEAFF. The genes are TRBV5-1 and TRBJ1-1; D is unclear. Per germline, CDR1 SGHRS and CDR2 YFSETQ. V gave up 0 bases and J gave up 4 bases, with 10 bases separating them. The CDR3 consists of 14 residues.

The chain uses TRBV11-3 and TRBJ2-1; no clear D gene. CDR3 length: 12 residues. V was clipped by 3 bases and J by 6 bases, with 6 bases between them. CDR1 is SGHNT, CDR2 YENEEA, per germline. The CDR3 here is CASSFSGNEQFF. The CDR3 DNA follows: TGTGCCAGCAGCTTTTCGGGCAATGAGCAGTTCTTC.

The rearrangement joins TRBV27 to TRBJ1-2, with D possibly TRBD1 on 5 matching bases. Trimming took off 8 bases at V and 8 bases at J, with 21 bases between the two ends. CDR3 length equals 14 residues. Per germline, CDR1 MNHEY and CDR2 SMNVEV (reference sequence). This CDR3 reads CASSRDYDSTGYTF. The CDR3 DNA sequence: TGTGCCAGCTCCCGGGACTACGACAGTACAGGCTACACCTTC.

Points on this clone: The junction departs from the called germline gene at one end, perhaps through a read error. This rearrangement joins TRBV27 to TRBJ2-7; D not resolved. Germline-derived CDR1 and CDR2 are MNHEY and SMNVEV (reference sequence). The CDR3 runs to 15 residues. CDR3 residues: CASSSNSGYPLVQSF. CDR3 DNA sequence: TGTGCCAGCAGTTCCAACTCCGGGTACCCCCTTGTCCAGAGCTTC.

This clone was observed a few times. The rearrangement uses TRBV5-1 and TRBJ2-7; 7 bases fit TRBD1. The V gene's germline CDR1 is SGHRS and CDR2 YFSETQ. V shed 5 bases and J 5 bases; nucleotides not matched to a gene: 10. This CDR3 region has 14 residues. The CDR3 nucleotides are TGCGCCAGCAGGACCGGGACAGCGTCCAACGAGCAGTACTTC. Translating it yields CASRTGTASNEQYF.

This clone was picked up one time. The V gene is TRBV19, the J gene TRBJ2-3; possible D gene TRBD1, 6 bases. In germline, CDR1 is LNHDA, CDR2 SQIVND (reference sequence). The CDR3 has 16 residues. Trimming took off 1 base at V and 2 bases at J, with 13 bases between the two ends. In nucleotides, the CDR3 is TGTGCCAGTAGTATAGGAGGGACACCAACCACAGATACGCAGTATTTT. Translated, it gives CASSIGGTPTTDTQYF. The whole variable domain, remainder taken from reference TRBV19 and TRBJ2-3, is DGGITQSPKYLFRKEGQNVTLSCEQNLNHDAMYWYRQDPGQGLRLIYYSQIVNDFQKGDIAEGYSVSREKKESFPLTVTSAQKNPTAFYLCASSIGGTPTTDTQYFGPGTRLTVL.

The CDR3 here is CASSGDSVSYNEQFF. As DNA, the CDR3 is TGTGCCAGCAGCGGGGACTCCGTCTCCTACAATGAGCAGTTCTTC. The chain couples TRBV2 to TRBJ2-1, with D maybe TRBD2 (6 bases). This CDR3 region has 15 residues. The germline V and J ends were trimmed by 6 bases and 0 bases, with 12 bases remaining between them. CDR1 is SNHLY, CDR2 FYNNEI, per germline.

This clone was detected only once. V usage is TRBV4-3 and J usage is TRBJ2-1; D may be TRBD2 (7 bases). This CDR3 contains 13 residues. Germline V gene sequence: CDR1 LGHNA, CDR2 YSLEER. Trimming stripped 8 bases from V and 7 bases from J, with 15 bases between. The CDR3 nucleotides are TGCGCCAGCGGGGGCCCCGGGAGGAATGAGCAGTTCTTC. The encoded protein is CASGGPGRNEQFF.

The chain recombines TRBV5-3 with TRBJ2-1; D might be TRBD2 (5 bases). TRBV5-3 counts as an open reading frame of uncertain function. V was shortened by 3 bases and J by 5 bases, with 18 bases between the two germline ends. The CDR3 contains 16 residues. Here the CDR3 reads CARSYPIPGSNNEQFF. For the CDR3, the DNA is TGTGCCAGAAGCTATCCCATCCCGGGGTCAAACAATGAGCAGTTCTTC.

This chain uses TRBV25-1 with TRBJ1-2; weak D call: TRBD1 (5 bases). The CDR3 is made up of 14 amino acids. V was cut by 7 bases and J by 6 bases, with 18 bases left in between. Germline V CDR1 and CDR2: MGHDK, SYGVNS. The DNA for the CDR3 is TGTGCCAGCACAGACAGCCTCTACGGAAATGGCTACACCTTC. Amino acids: CASTDSLYGNGYTF.

This chain joins TRBV24-1 and TRBJ2-2; D is possibly TRBD2 (6 bases). This CDR3 has 14 residues. Germline values: CDR1 KGHDR, CDR2 SFDVKD. V was cut by 7 bases and J by 3 bases, with 11 bases left in between. For the CDR3, the DNA is TGTGCCACCAGGGACCGGAGGGACACCGGGGAGCTGTTTTTT. It encodes CATRDRRDTGELFF.

The V and J genes are TRBV11-3 and TRBJ2-1, with 9 bases matching TRBD2. The germline V gene encodes CDR1 SGHNT and CDR2 YENEEA. With V trimmed by 5 bases and J by 9 bases, 11 bases remained unmatched. The CDR3 is made up of 15 amino acids. The CDR3 region is CASSTGTSRSSEQFF. DNA for the CDR3: TGTGCCAGCAGCACCGGGACTAGCCGGAGCAGTGAGCAGTTCTTC.

A single count supports this clone. J is TRBJ2-7 and V is TRBV19; 8 bases map to TRBD1. CDR3 length equals 14 residues. J lost 2 bases, V lost 8 bases, and 8 bases had no gene match. The germline CDR1 and CDR2 sequences are LNHDA and SQIVND (reference sequence). The CDR3 spells CASDMGTGAYEQYF. The CDR3 nucleotides are TGTGCCAGTGACATGGGGACAGGAGCCTACGAGCAGTACTTC.

The chain recombines TRBV5-4 with TRBJ1-2; D unresolved. V shed 2 bases and J shed 6 bases, with 11 bases lying between them. The CDR3 length is 13 residues. The germline V gene encodes CDR1 SGHNT and CDR2 YYREEE (reference sequence). CDR3 bases: TGTGCCAGCAGCTTTGGGCAGCCAAATGGCTACACCTTC. Translated, it gives CASSFGQPNGYTF.

This chain links TRBV19 with TRBJ1-2; possibly TRBD1 for D (5 bases). Looked up from germline, CDR1 is LNHDA and CDR2 is SQIVND (reference sequence). This CDR3 is 14 amino acids long. The ends were cut back, 2 bases at V and 6 bases at J, with 13 bases in the middle. CDR3 nucleotides: TGTGCCAGTAGTATAATCGCCAGGGCGGATGGCTACACCTTC. Its protein product is CASSIIARADGYTF.